These T cell receptor beta chains were read from a single sample in a study of blood T cell repertoires in COVID-19. Repertoires were generated with immunoSEQ multiplex PCR, while TCRdb's copy carries only in-frame clones and drops some. The sample shows 110,000 or so clones, about 84% of them seen only once. Sequencing was done on a sample of peripheral blood. These receptors were obtained from a man in his fifties with acute or convalescent COVID-19. The CDR3 runs from the conserved cysteine through the conserved F or W. A D gene is named only where the DNA matches it firmly. A row's size may be missing; if present it is once, few, many or a size class.

cdr3_length: 16; v_call: TRBV3-1/TRBV3-2; clone_size: NA; d_call: TRBD2; j_call: TRBJ2-1; cdr3_aa: CASSWTSGGSYNEQFF; cdr3_nt: TGTGCCAGCAGCTGGACTAGCGGGGGTTCCTACAATGAGCAGTTCTTC
cdr3_length: 12; v_call: TRBV7-9; clone_size: many; d_call: NA; j_call: TRBJ2-7; cdr3_aa: CASSLSQQGKYF; cdr3_nt: TGTGCCAGCAGCTTATCTCAGCAGGGAAAGTACTTC
cdr3_length: 13; v_call: TRBV3-1/TRBV3-2; clone_size: NA; d_call: TRBD2; j_call: TRBJ2-5; cdr3_aa: CASSRRGGQTQYF; cdr3_nt: TGTGCCAGCAGCCGACGCGGGGGGCAGACCCAGTACTTC
cdr3_length: 13; v_call: TRBV29-1; clone_size: NA; d_call: NA; j_call: TRBJ1-2; cdr3_aa: CSVEATGFGGYTF; cdr3_nt: TGCAGCGTTGAAGCTACAGGTTTTGGTGGCTACACCTTC
cdr3_length: 14; v_call: TRBV19; clone_size: few; d_call: NA; j_call: TRBJ2-7; cdr3_aa: CASSIGGQGNEQYF; cdr3_nt: TGTGCCAGTAGTATAGGAGGCCAGGGAAACGAGCAGTACTTC
cdr3_length: 18; v_call: TRBV7-2; clone_size: NA; d_call: TRBD1; j_call: TRBJ1-2; cdr3_aa: CASSLNYIRRTGLDGYTF; cdr3_nt: TGTGCCAGCAGCTTAAATTATATAAGACGGACAGGGCTGGATGGCTACACCTTC
cdr3_length: 14; v_call: TRBV24-1; clone_size: NA; d_call: NA; j_call: TRBJ2-3; cdr3_aa: CATLTSTSTDTQYF; cdr3_nt: TGTGCCACCCTCACTTCGACTAGCACAGATACGCAGTATTTT
cdr3_length: 14; v_call: TRBV24-1; clone_size: few; d_call: TRBD1; j_call: TRBJ1-1; cdr3_aa: CATSDNWTGAGAFF; cdr3_nt: TGTGCCACCAGTGATAACTGGACAGGGGCAGGGGCTTTCTTT
cdr3_length: 13; v_call: TRBV11-2; clone_size: NA; d_call: NA; j_call: TRBJ2-7; cdr3_aa: CASSSPTRYEQYF; cdr3_nt: TGTGCCAGCAGCTCCCCCACTAGGTACGAGCAGTACTTC
cdr3_length: 16; v_call: TRBV5-1; clone_size: NA; d_call: NA; j_call: TRBJ2-1; cdr3_aa: CASSLRPGQANNEQFF; cdr3_nt: TGCGCCAGCAGCTTAAGACCGGGACAAGCTAACAATGAGCAGTTCTTC
cdr3_length: 14; v_call: TRBV5-1; clone_size: NA; d_call: TRBD1; j_call: TRBJ2-7; cdr3_aa: CASSDTGQLTEQYF; cdr3_nt: TGCGCCAGCAGCGACACGGGACAGCTTACCGAGCAGTACTTC
cdr3_length: 14; v_call: TRBV4-1; clone_size: NA; d_call: NA; j_call: TRBJ1-4; cdr3_aa: CASSRDTGREKLFF; cdr3_nt: TGCGCCAGCAGCCGGGACACGGGGAGAGAAAAACTGTTTTTT
cdr3_length: 14; v_call: TRBV27; clone_size: NA; d_call: NA; j_call: TRBJ1-1; cdr3_aa: CASSFGGKNTEAFF; cdr3_nt: TGTGCCAGCAGTTTCGGAGGGAAGAACACTGAAGCTTTCTTT
cdr3_length: 15; v_call: TRBV3-1/TRBV3-2; clone_size: NA; d_call: NA; j_call: TRBJ2-7; cdr3_aa: CASSQEPAHSYEQYF; cdr3_nt: TGTGCCAGCAGCCAAGAGCCAGCGCACTCCTACGAGCAGTACTTC
cdr3_length: 15; v_call: TRBV19; clone_size: NA; d_call: NA; j_call: TRBJ1-1; cdr3_aa: CASTPPGYGYTEAFF; cdr3_nt: TGTGCCAGTACCCCGCCAGGGTATGGGTACACTGAAGCTTTCTTT
cdr3_length: 11; v_call: TRBV9; clone_size: NA; d_call: NA; j_call: TRBJ1-2; cdr3_aa: CASSSDSGYTF; cdr3_nt: TGTGCCAGCAGTTCCGACAGTGGCTACACCTTC
cdr3_length: 15; v_call: TRBV3-1/TRBV3-2; clone_size: few; d_call: NA; j_call: TRBJ1-2; cdr3_aa: CASSQRHTGLYGYTF; cdr3_nt: TGTGCCAGCAGCCAACGTCATACAGGGCTCTATGGCTACACCTTC
cdr3_length: 13; v_call: TRBV6-1; clone_size: NA; d_call: NA; j_call: TRBJ1-1; cdr3_aa: CASSERRYTEAFF; cdr3_nt: TGTGCCAGCAGTGAGAGGCGCTACACTGAAGCTTTCTTT
cdr3_length: 16; v_call: TRBV6-6; clone_size: once; d_call: TRBD1; j_call: TRBJ2-1; cdr3_aa: CASRQTGTGGGYEQFF; cdr3_nt: TGTGCCAGCAGACAGACAGGGACAGGGGGCGGTTATGAGCAGTTCTTC
cdr3_length: 16; v_call: TRBV5-1; clone_size: NA; d_call: TRBD1; j_call: TRBJ2-7; cdr3_aa: CASSSRRDRAPYEQYF; cdr3_nt: TGCGCCAGCAGCTCGCGCCGGGACAGGGCTCCCTACGAGCAGTACTTC
cdr3_length: 17; v_call: TRBV5-1; clone_size: few; d_call: TRBD1; j_call: TRBJ1-6; cdr3_aa: CASSTGQPDSYNSPLHF; cdr3_nt: TGCGCCAGCAGCACGGGACAGCCGGACTCCTATAATTCACCCCTCCACTTT
cdr3_length: 14; v_call: TRBV19; clone_size: NA; d_call: TRBD2; j_call: TRBJ2-5; cdr3_aa: CASSMSGGKETQYF; cdr3_nt: TGTGCCAGTAGTATGAGCGGGGGAAAAGAGACCCAGTACTTC
cdr3_length: 14; v_call: TRBV15; clone_size: NA; d_call: TRBD1; j_call: TRBJ1-5; cdr3_aa: CATSSDRGRWPQHF; cdr3_nt: TGTGCCACCAGCAGTGACAGGGGGCGATGGCCCCAGCATTTT
cdr3_length: 15; v_call: TRBV28; clone_size: NA; d_call: NA; j_call: TRBJ1-3; cdr3_aa: CASSLPDSTGNTIYF; cdr3_nt: TGTGCCAGCAGCCTCCCGGACAGCACTGGAAACACCATATATTTT
cdr3_length: 16; v_call: TRBV28; clone_size: NA; d_call: TRBD1; j_call: TRBJ1-5; cdr3_aa: CASSQRQGGRGQPQHF; cdr3_nt: TGTGCCAGCAGTCAACGACAGGGGGGAAGGGGACAGCCCCAGCATTTT
cdr3_length: 14; v_call: TRBV10-2; clone_size: NA; d_call: NA; j_call: TRBJ2-1; cdr3_aa: CASSEGRGGNEQFF; cdr3_nt: TGCGCCAGCAGTGAAGGGCGGGGTGGAAATGAGCAGTTCTTC
cdr3_length: 15; v_call: TRBV7-8; clone_size: NA; d_call: NA; j_call: TRBJ1-6; cdr3_aa: CASSPGEGRNSPLHF; cdr3_nt: TGTGCCAGCAGCCCCGGGGAGGGCAGAAATTCACCCCTCCACTTT
cdr3_length: 16; v_call: TRBV7-2; clone_size: once; d_call: NA; j_call: TRBJ2-7; cdr3_aa: CASSLVLGGAPYEQYF; cdr3_nt: TGTGCCAGCAGCTTAGTCTTAGGCGGGGCCCCCTACGAGCAGTACTTC
cdr3_length: 14; v_call: TRBV2; clone_size: NA; d_call: NA; j_call: TRBJ2-2; cdr3_aa: CASSLGSLTGELFF; cdr3_nt: TGTGCCAGCAGCTTGGGGAGCTTAACCGGGGAGCTGTTTTTT
cdr3_length: 17; v_call: TRBV5-6; clone_size: NA; d_call: NA; j_call: TRBJ1-1; cdr3_aa: CASSFMNRPDGHTEAFF; cdr3_nt: TGTGCCAGCAGCTTCATGAACAGGCCCGATGGACACACTGAAGCTTTCTTT
cdr3_length: 12; v_call: TRBV27; clone_size: few; d_call: TRBD1; j_call: TRBJ1-2; cdr3_aa: CASGGTGSGYTF; cdr3_nt: TGTGCCAGCGGGGGGACAGGGTCCGGCTACACCTTC
cdr3_length: 15; v_call: TRBV27; clone_size: NA; d_call: NA; j_call: TRBJ2-3; cdr3_aa: CASSLSDGEVDTQYF; cdr3_nt: TGTGCCAGCAGTTTGTCGGACGGGGAGGTAGATACGCAGTATTTT